These T cell receptor beta chains were read from a single sample in a study of T-cell reconstitution after alpha-beta-depleted transplantation in children. TCRdb reanalysed the PCR reads using MiXCR and keeps one entry per CDR3 protein. The sample includes around 300,000 distinct CDR3 sequences, approximately 23% of them seen just once. Sequencing used PBMCs, mostly from graft donor cells, obtained 180 days after TCRalphabeta/CD19-depleted stem cell transplant. The source of these receptors is a male patient under 18 who had a stem cell transplant for acute lymphoblastic leukemia, so the T cells may come from the graft donor. Both conserved end residues are part of each CDR3. The D gene is left open where the match is weak. Clone sizes are given selectively: once, few, many, or a class where the clone is expanded.

TRBJ2-1	TRBD2	few	TRBV6-1	TGTGCCAGCTCCCGGACTAGCGGCCTTACGGGGGAGCAGTTCTTC	CASSRTSGLTGEQFF
TRBJ2-7	TRBD1	.	TRBV7-9	TGTGCCAGCAGCCCCGAGGGGGCCGGGCTTTGGGAGCAGTACTTC	CASSPEGAGLWEQYF
TRBJ1-2	.	.	TRBV5-1	TGCGCCAGCAGCTTGGTTCTGCGGGGGCCTTGGGGCTATGGCTACACCTTC	CASSLVLRGPWGYGYTF
TRBJ2-5	.	.	TRBV15	TGTGCCACCAGGGGTTTAGGGATTGTAGAGGAGACCCAGTACTTC	CATRGLGIVEETQYF
TRBJ2-3	TRBD2	.	TRBV20-1	TGCAGTGCTAGACCTATAGCGGGGTTTAGCACAGATACGCAGTATTTT	CSARPIAGFSTDTQYF
TRBJ2-1	.	few	TRBV9	TGTGCCAGCAGCGTAGATACTTACAATGAGCAGTTCTTC	CASSVDTYNEQFF
TRBJ2-1	TRBD2	few	TRBV5-1	TGCGCCAGCAGCCTATCAGCGGGGCCCAGTGAGCAGTTCTTC	CASSLSAGPSEQFF
TRBJ2-7	TRBD2	many	TRBV29-1	TGCAGCGCAGGGAGGGACTACGAGCAGTACTTC	CSAGRDYEQYF
TRBJ2-3	.	many	TRBV29-1	TGCAGCGTTGAGCCCGGAGTCGGGAATACGCAGTATTTT	CSVEPGVGNTQYF
TRBJ2-1	TRBD1	.	TRBV12-3/TRBV12-4	TGTGCCAGCAGTTTAGTGACAGGGGGTTCCAATGAGCAGTTCTTC	CASSLVTGGSNEQFF
TRBJ2-7	TRBD1	few	TRBV27	TGTGCCAGCAGCAAGGACAGGAGGTACGAGCAGTACTTC	CASSKDRRYEQYF
TRBJ2-3	.	few	TRBV5-1	TGCGCCAGCAGCTTGGACGTCTACGGCCCAGATACGCAGTATTTT	CASSLDVYGPDTQYF
TRBJ1-1	TRBD1	.	TRBV3-1	TGTGCCAGCAGCCAAGCCCCAGGGGGCACCCAAGAAGCTTTCTTT	CASSQAPGGTQEAFF
TRBJ2-7	.	.	TRBV5-1	TGCGCCAGCAGCACCGGACACCTGGGGCGCGAGCAGTACTTC	CASSTGHLGREQYF
TRBJ2-5	TRBD2	.	TRBV4-1	TGCGCCAGCAGCTCCCCCTGGGGGGGAGAGACCCAGTACTTC	CASSSPWGGETQYF
TRBJ2-7	.	.	TRBV5-1	TGCGCCACTAGGAGGGGCCGCTTCTACGAGCAGTACTTC	CATRRGRFYEQYF
TRBJ2-7	TRBD1	.	TRBV12-3/TRBV12-4	TGTGCCAGCAGTTTACCCCTTACCGGGACAGATCGGGGCGAGCAGTACTTC	CASSLPLTGTDRGEQYF
TRBJ1-3	TRBD1	few	TRBV4-1	TGCGCCAGCAGCCAAGATCGGACAGGGGCACGAGGAAACACCATATATTTT	CASSQDRTGARGNTIYF
TRBJ2-7	TRBD2	.	TRBV9	TGTGCCAGCAGCTCAGGAGGACTAGCGGGACGGCTCGAGCAGTACTTC	CASSSGGLAGRLEQYF
TRBJ2-1	.	few	TRBV4-1	TGCGCCAGCAGCCAGGGGTGGAGGGGGCGTTGGAATGAGCAGTTCTTC	CASSQGWRGRWNEQFF
TRBJ2-7	TRBD2	few	TRBV9	TGTGCCAGCAGCGCAAACGGGAGGGCCTACGAGCAGTACTTC	CASSANGRAYEQYF
TRBJ2-3	TRBD2	.	TRBV6-1	TGTGCCAGCAGTGACCTCTTGCTAGCGGGAAGCACAGATACGCAGTATTTT	CASSDLLLAGSTDTQYF
TRBJ1-2	TRBD1	many	TRBV12-3/TRBV12-4	TGTGCCAGCAGGACAGGGCCCTCTAACTATGGCTACACCTTC	CASRTGPSNYGYTF
TRBJ2-1	TRBD2	.	TRBV9	TGTGCCAGCAGCGTAGCTGGCGGGAGGGTCGGGGATGAGCAGTTCTTC	CASSVAGGRVGDEQFF